The rows below give T cell receptor beta chains drawn from one sample of a study of CD8+CD57+ T cells in acquired aplastic anemia. TCRdb ran MiXCR on the reads and lists one entry per CDR3 protein. The sample has about 180,000 distinct CDR3 sequences; more than 60% are singletons. Sample: sorted CD4+, CD8+, or CD8+CD57+ T cells (not recorded which) from PBMCs. These receptors were taken from a human donor with aplastic anemia. The CDR3 runs from the conserved cysteine through the conserved F or W. D genes are given only for firm matches.

>TRBJ2-5|TRBV20-1|-
CSARVRETQYF
>TRBJ1-5|TRBV2|TRBD1
CASRGTGGGNQPQHF
>TRBJ2-7|TRBV13|-
CASSLNRDKYF
>TRBJ1-2|TRBV10-1|TRBD1
CASSLGTGGNYGYTF
>TRBJ2-3|TRBV7-2|-
CASSFSADTQYF
>TRBJ1-5|TRBV2|-
CASRQSNQPQHF
>TRBJ1-3|TRBV2|-
CASRPGGNTIYF
>TRBJ2-5|TRBV29-1|-
CSVEGGTGTQETQYF
>TRBJ1-2|TRBV20-1|-
CSAPKRQSSYGYTF
>TRBJ1-1|TRBV19|-
CASSILADMNTEAFF
>TRBJ1-1|TRBV10-2|-
CASSESLGTEAFF
>TRBJ1-1|TRBV4-1|TRBD1
CASSQGRTGGTEAFF
>TRBJ2-1|TRBV20-1|-
CSARDLGVRGNEQFF
>TRBJ1-2|TRBV6-5|-
CASSYSSGVAYGYTF
>TRBJ1-4|TRBV6-6|TRBD1
CASSYSAPTGAALEKLFF
>TRBJ1-1|TRBV15|-
CATSRDLLIGDTEAFF
>TRBJ1-2|TRBV5-5|-
CASSPGGSNYGYTF
>TRBJ2-5|TRBV7-6|-
CASSPTQGYVGQTQYF
>TRBJ1-1|TRBV7-2|-
CASSLVGGSTEAFF
>TRBJ2-5|TRBV2|TRBD2
CASSMGLAGGGETQYF
>TRBJ1-1|TRBV12-3/TRBV12-4|TRBD1
CASRNDRVNTEAFF
>TRBJ1-1|TRBV20-1|-
CSAGSNTEAFF
>TRBJ1-1|TRBV7-8|-
CASSPRTELNTEAFF
>TRBJ2-7|TRBV10-3|TRBD1
CAISSPLGTGLYEQYF
>TRBJ2-7|TRBV20-1|TRBD1
CSATGQGYEQYF
>TRBJ2-7|TRBV7-9|-
CASSPYGADFF
>TRBJ1-1|TRBV6-2/TRBV6-3|TRBD1
CASSWDREFFEAFF
>TRBJ2-7|TRBV10-3|TRBD2
CAISPDLAGGTEQYF
>TRBJ2-7|TRBV5-6|-
CASSLFVATHSYEQYF
>TRBJ2-5|TRBV2|-
CASSFDGDNQPQYF
>TRBJ1-3|TRBV7-8|-
CASSLGTGNSGNTIYF
>TRBJ2-1|TRBV7-9|-
CTSSSSRGNEQFF
>TRBJ1-2|TRBV7-9|TRBD1
CASSLYGGRDRNNYGYTF
>TRBJ2-2|TRBV29-1|TRBD1
CSVRDRDTGELFF
>TRBJ2-7|TRBV7-7|TRBD1
CASSPTGGPYEQYF
>TRBJ1-1|TRBV7-8|-
CASSPRPSRGGTEAFF
>TRBJ2-7|TRBV7-8|-
CASSSRQRAYEQYF
>TRBJ2-7|TRBV19|TRBD1
CASSMDREVDEQYF
>TRBJ2-3|TRBV7-3|-
CASSRRDDTQYF
>TRBJ1-1|TRBV12-3/TRBV12-4|TRBD1
CACRTGGTEAFF
>TRBJ1-1|TRBV29-1|-
CSVDHREAFF
>TRBJ2-1|TRBV29-1|-
CSVVDTIGGMGREQFF